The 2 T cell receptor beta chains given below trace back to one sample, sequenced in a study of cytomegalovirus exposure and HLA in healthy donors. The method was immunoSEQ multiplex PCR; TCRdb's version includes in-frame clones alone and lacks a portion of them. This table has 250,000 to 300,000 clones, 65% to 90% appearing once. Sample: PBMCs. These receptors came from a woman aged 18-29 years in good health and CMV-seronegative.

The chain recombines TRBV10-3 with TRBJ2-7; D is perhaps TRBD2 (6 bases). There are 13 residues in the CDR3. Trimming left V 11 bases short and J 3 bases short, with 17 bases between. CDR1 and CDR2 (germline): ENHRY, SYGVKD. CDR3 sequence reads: CAAQEGLNYEQYF. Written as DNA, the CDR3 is TGTGCCGCCCAGGAAGGACTAAACTACGAGCAGTACTTC.

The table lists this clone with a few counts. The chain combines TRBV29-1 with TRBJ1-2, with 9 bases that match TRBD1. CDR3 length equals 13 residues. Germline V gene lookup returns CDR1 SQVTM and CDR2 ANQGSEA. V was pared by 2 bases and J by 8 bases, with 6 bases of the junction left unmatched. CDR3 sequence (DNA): TGCAGCGTTGAACAAACCGGGACAGGGGGCTACACCTTC. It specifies CSVEQTGTGGYTF.